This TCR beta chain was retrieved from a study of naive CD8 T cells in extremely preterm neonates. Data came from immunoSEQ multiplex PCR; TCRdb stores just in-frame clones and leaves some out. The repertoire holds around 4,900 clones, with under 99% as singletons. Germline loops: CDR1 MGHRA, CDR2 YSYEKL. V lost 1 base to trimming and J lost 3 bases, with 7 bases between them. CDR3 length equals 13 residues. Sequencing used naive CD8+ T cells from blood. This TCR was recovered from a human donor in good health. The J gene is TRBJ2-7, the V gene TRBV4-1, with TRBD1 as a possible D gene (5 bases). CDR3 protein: CASSQVQGYEQYF. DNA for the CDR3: TGCGCCAGCAGCCAAGTTCAGGGCTACGAGCAGTACTTC.